Each of the 11 T cell receptor beta chains below was sequenced from the same sample in a study of blood T cell repertoires in COVID-19. Repertoires were generated with immunoSEQ multiplex PCR, while TCRdb's copy carries only in-frame clones and drops some. The sample contains roughly 95,000 clones, around 81% of which appear only once. Sequences were obtained from peripheral blood. The receptors derive from a man in his fifties or sixties with acute or convalescent COVID-19.

This clone was seen only once. V usage is TRBV9 and J usage is TRBJ2-5; 14 bases fit TRBD2. The V and J ends lost 2 bases and 4 bases, in that order; junction bases with no gene match: 1. Germline V gene data show CDR1 as SGDLS and CDR2 as YYNGEE. This CDR3 region has 15 residues. The CDR3 DNA is TGTGCCAGCAGCGTCGGACTAGCGGGGGGAGAGACCCAGTACTTC. Protein product: CASSVGLAGGETQYF.

The chain combines TRBV13 with TRBJ1-6, with 8 bases identical to TRBD1. V trimming: 1 base; J trimming: 6 bases; junction bases outside the gene matches: 5. CDR3 length: 16 residues. In germline, CDR1 is PRHDT, CDR2 FYEKMQ (reference sequence). The CDR3 nucleotides read TGTGCCAGCAGCTTAGCAGGGGGCCAGGGTAATTCACCCCTCCACTTT. Translating it yields CASSLAGGQGNSPLHF.

The chain joins TRBV7-2 to TRBJ2-3; 10 positions match TRBD2. The length of the CDR3 is 16 residues. CDR1 is SGHTA, CDR2 FQGNSA, per germline. V gave up 1 base and J gave up 9 bases; unmatched junction bases: 10. DNA of the CDR3: TGTGCCAGCAGCTTAGGACATGGGACTAGCGTTTCCACGCAGTATTTT. As protein: CASSLGHGTSVSTQYF.

The chain carries TRBV30 and TRBJ2-1, with D possibly TRBD2 on 6 matching bases. Trimming took 3 bases from V and 7 from J, leaving 7 bases between them. Germline V lookup: CDR1 GTSNPN, CDR2 SVGIG (reference sequence). CDR3 length equals 11 residues. The CDR3 DNA reads as TGTGCCTGGAGCGGGGGAAATGAGCAGTTCTTC. This translates into CAWSGGNEQFF.

This chain joins TRBV18 and TRBJ2-7; 9 bases are shared with TRBD1. V trimming: 3 bases; J trimming: 2 bases; junction bases outside the gene matches: 5. The germline gives CDR1 KGHSH, CDR2 LQKENI. CDR3 length equals 15 residues. In DNA, the CDR3 is TGTGCCAGCTCACCTGGACAGGGGCAAGCCTACGAGCAGTACGTC. Translating it yields CASSPGQGQAYEQYV.

The chain recombines TRBV7-3 with TRBJ2-3; 15 bases agree with TRBD2. Looked up from germline, CDR1 is SGHTA and CDR2 is FQGTGA. The CDR3 runs 17 residues. After removal of 4 bases from V and 0 bases from J, the junction contained 2 bases not matched to a gene. The CDR3 loop is CASSSGLAGGSTDTQYF. The CDR3 DNA follows: TGTGCCAGCAGCTCGGGACTAGCGGGGGGAAGCACAGATACGCAGTATTTT. Using reference TRBV7-3 and TRBJ2-3 for the parts outside the CDR3, the full variable domain is GAGVSQTPSNKVTEKGKYVELRCDPISGHTALYWYRQSLGQGPEFLIYFQGTGAADDSGLPNDRFFAVRPEGSVSTLKIQRTERGDSAVYLCASSSGLAGGSTDTQYFGPGTRLTVL.

V is TRBV25-1 and J is TRBJ2-3; TRBD1 agrees at 12 bases. The CDR3 contains 16 residues. The V and J ends lost 3 bases and 5 bases, in that order; junction bases with no gene match: 6. Germline CDR1 is MGHDK and CDR2 is SYGVNS. The CDR3 spells CASSDGDRGPRDTQYF. DNA for the CDR3: TGTGCCAGCAGTGACGGGGACAGGGGGCCGAGAGATACGCAGTATTTT. Complete variable domain (other parts from reference TRBV25-1 and TRBJ2-3): EADIYQTPRYLVIGTGKKITLECSQTMGHDKMYWYQQDPGMELHLIHYSYGVNSTEKGDLSSESTVSRIRTEHFPLTLESARPSHTSQYLCASSDGDRGPRDTQYFGPGTRLTVL.

The chain uses TRBV9 and TRBJ2-7; 7 positions match TRBD2. The CDR3 loop spans 13 amino acids. Germline trimming cut 7 bases from V and 0 bases from J; bases unmatched to any gene: 4. Germline CDR1 is SGDLS and CDR2 is YYNGEE. The CDR3 bases are TGTGCCAGCGCGGCGGGGGACTCCTACGAGCAGTACTTC. This sequence encodes CASAAGDSYEQYF.

This clone was counted many times. The chain links TRBV6-5 to TRBJ2-1; a possible D gene is TRBD1 (6 bases). V lost 2 bases and J lost 12, with 11 bases in between. This CDR3 spans 12 amino acids. Germline loops: CDR1 MNHEY, CDR2 SVGAGI. The CDR3 nucleotides read TGTGCCAGCAGTTACGAGGGGGTCCGGCAGTTCTTC. It is translated as CASSYEGVRQFF.

The chain uses TRBV19 and TRBJ1-2; tentatively, D is TRBD1 (5 bases). Germline values: CDR1 LNHDA, CDR2 SQIVND (reference sequence). This CDR3 has 13 residues. V dropped 7 bases and J dropped 0 bases, with 9 bases sitting between them. The CDR3 reads CASKGGANYGYTF. In DNA, the CDR3 is TGTGCCAGTAAAGGAGGGGCTAACTATGGCTACACCTTC.

The genes are TRBV19 and TRBJ2-1; no clear D gene. The CDR3 runs 15 residues. V was cut by 0 bases and J by 0 bases, with 6 bases left in between. Germline-derived CDR1 and CDR2 are LNHDA and SQIVND (reference sequence). The CDR3 nucleotides are TGTGCCAGTAGTATAGAGCGGAGCTCCTACAATGAGCAGTTCTTC. Encoded protein: CASSIERSSYNEQFF.